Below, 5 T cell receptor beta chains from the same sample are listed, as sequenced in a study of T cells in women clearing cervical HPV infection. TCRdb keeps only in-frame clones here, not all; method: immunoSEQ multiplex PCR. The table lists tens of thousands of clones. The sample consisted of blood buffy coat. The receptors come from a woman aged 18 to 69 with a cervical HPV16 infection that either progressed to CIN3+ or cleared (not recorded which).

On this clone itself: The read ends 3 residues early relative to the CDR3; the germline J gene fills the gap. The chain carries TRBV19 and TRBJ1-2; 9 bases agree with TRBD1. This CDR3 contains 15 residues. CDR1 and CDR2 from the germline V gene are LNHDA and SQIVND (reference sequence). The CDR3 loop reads CASSVLGTGRMGYTF. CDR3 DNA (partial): TGTGCCAGTAGTGTCCTCGGGACAGGGAGAATGGGC.

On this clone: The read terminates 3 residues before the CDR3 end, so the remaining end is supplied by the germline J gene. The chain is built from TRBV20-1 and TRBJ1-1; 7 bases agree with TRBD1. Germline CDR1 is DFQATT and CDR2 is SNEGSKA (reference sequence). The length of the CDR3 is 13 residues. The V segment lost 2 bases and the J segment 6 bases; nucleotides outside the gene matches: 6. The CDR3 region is CSARPRGLAEAFF. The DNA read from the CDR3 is TGCAGTGCTAGACCGAGGGGGCTCGCTGAA.

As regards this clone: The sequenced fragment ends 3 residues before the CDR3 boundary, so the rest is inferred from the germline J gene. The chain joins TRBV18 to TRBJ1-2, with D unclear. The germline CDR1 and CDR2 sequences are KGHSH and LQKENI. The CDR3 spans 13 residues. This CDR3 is CASSQSSSYDYTF. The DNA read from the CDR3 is TGTGCCAGCTCACAGTCGAGCTCCTACGAC.

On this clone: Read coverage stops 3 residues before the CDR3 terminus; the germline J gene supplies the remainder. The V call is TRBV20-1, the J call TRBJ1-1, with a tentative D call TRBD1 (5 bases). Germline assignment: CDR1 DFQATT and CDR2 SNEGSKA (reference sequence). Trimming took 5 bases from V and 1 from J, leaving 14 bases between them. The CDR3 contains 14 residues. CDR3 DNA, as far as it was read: TGCAGTGCTGGGAGGGGTCAGGGGAACACTGAA. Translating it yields CSAGRGQGNTE. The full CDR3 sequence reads CSAGRGQGNTEAFF.

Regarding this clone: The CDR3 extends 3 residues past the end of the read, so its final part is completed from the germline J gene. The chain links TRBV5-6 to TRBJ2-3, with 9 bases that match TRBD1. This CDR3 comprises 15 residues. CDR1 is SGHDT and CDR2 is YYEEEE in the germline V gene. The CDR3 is CASSLGQGVGETQYF. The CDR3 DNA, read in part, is TGTGCCAGCAGCTTGGGACAGGGGGTAGGAGAGACG.